Below are 18 T cell receptor beta chains sequenced from a single sample in a study of a mutant IDH1 vaccine in newly diagnosed glioma (dated by TCRdb to the early 2020s). Libraries were constructed by the immunoSEQ multiplex PCR assay. Here the immuneACCESS table is served through TCRdb, limited to in-frame sequences with V and J called. Missing clones are a known gap in these copies; in checked studies unresolved V genes cover under half, and the rest lacks a known reason. In all, the sample holds approximately 70,000 clones, and 80% to 90% of those were seen once. Over 2.5% of the sample is taken by the ten largest. The sample's time point, from its label and the paper: baseline, week 1 (first vaccination visit). This sample's treatment or condition label indicates: pre-vaccination baseline after standard-of-care therapy. The sequences come from PBMCs, collected from a glioma patient treated with radiotherapy, temozolomide or both. The receptor set was obtained from a young man with glioma.

This chain links TRBV9 with TRBJ1-4, with TRBD1 as a possible D gene (5 bases). V was pared by 2 bases and J by 8 bases, with 13 bases between. CDR1 SGDLS and CDR2 YYNGEE come from the germline V gene. The CDR3 runs to 14 residues. The CDR3 coding sequence is TGTGCCAGCAGCGTGGCCGGGACCTCGGAAAAACTGTTTTTT. The encoded protein is CASSVAGTSEKLFF.

In this sample, this clone turned up once. The chain uses TRBV7-9 and TRBJ2-1, with D unclear. This CDR3 is built from 13 residues. Trimming stripped 5 bases from V and 5 bases from J, with 10 bases between. The germline CDR1 and CDR2 sequences are SEHNR and FQNEAQ (reference sequence). The CDR3 nucleotides read TGTGCCAGCAGCCCAGCCCGCAACAATGAGCAGTTCTTC. Its translation is CASSPARNNEQFF.

The chain couples TRBV18 to TRBJ1-2; D is ambiguous. The CDR3 loop spans 11 amino acids. In germline, CDR1 is KGHSH, CDR2 LQKENI. V was pared by 4 bases and J by 6 bases, with 6 bases between. The CDR3 sequence is CASSQQDGYTF. The CDR3, as DNA: TGTGCCAGCTCACAGCAGGATGGCTACACCTTC.

V gene TRBV19 combines with J gene TRBJ2-4; no firm D call. Germline lookup yields CDR1 LNHDA and CDR2 SQIVND (reference sequence). This CDR3 contains 15 residues. Trimming pared 4 bases from V and 1 base from J, leaving 11 bases between. CDR3 in amino acids: CASSSQSEAKNIQYF. CDR3 in DNA: TGTGCCAGTAGTAGCCAATCTGAGGCCAAAAACATTCAGTACTTC.

The chain is built from TRBV10-3 and TRBJ2-7, with TRBD2 identical over 13 bases. CDR1 is ENHRY and CDR2 is SYGVKD in the germline V gene. Trimming at V came to 0 bases and at J to 10 bases, leaving 12 bases not matched to a gene. The CDR3 extends over 17 amino acids. CDR3 sequence reads: CAISESGTSGVSSHQYF. The CDR3 coding sequence is TGTGCCATCAGTGAGTCGGGGACTAGCGGGGTGTCATCCCATCAGTACTTC.

This sequence joins TRBV4-2 and TRBJ1-2; the D is unclear. Trimming removed 0 bases at V and 8 bases at J, with 19 bases between. The CDR3 is made up of 16 amino acids. Germline V gene data show CDR1 as LGHNA and CDR2 as YNFKEQ. CDR3 sequence (DNA): TGTGCCAGCAGCCAAGAGGGTGGAGAGGGTTTTAAAGGCTACACCTTC. Protein sequence: CASSQEGGEGFKGYTF.

This clone occurred once. The rearrangement links TRBV28 to TRBJ1-2, with a possible D match to TRBD1 (6 bases). The CDR3 runs 15 residues. V was shortened by 7 bases and J by 5 bases, with 20 bases between the two germline ends. Germline V lookup: CDR1 MDHEN, CDR2 SYDVKM. This CDR3 is CASTRGGGLGYGYTF. CDR3 nucleotide sequence: TGTGCCAGCACTCGAGGGGGGGGCCTTGGGTATGGCTACACCTTC.

The CDR3 DNA is TGTGCCAGCTCCCAACAGGTTTATGACACCGGGGAGCTGTTTTTT. Its translation is CASSQQVYDTGELFF. The chain is built from TRBV6-1 and TRBJ2-2; weak D call: TRBD1 (5 bases). Trimming cost V 8 bases and J 3 bases, with 16 bases left between them. From germline, CDR1 is MNHNS and CDR2 SASEGT. CDR3 length equals 15 residues.

The V and J genes are TRBV28 and TRBJ1-1; D call uncertain. V dropped 7 bases and J dropped 1 base, with 10 bases sitting between them. The CDR3 has 13 residues. Germline CDR1 MDHEN, CDR2 SYDVKM. For the CDR3, the DNA is TGTGCCAGCACCAGACCGCCGAACACTGAAGCTTTCTTT. Translating it yields CASTRPPNTEAFF. The variable domain in full, completed from reference TRBV28 and TRBJ1-1, reads DVKVTQSSRYLVKRTGEKVFLECVQDMDHENMFWYRQDPGLGLRLIYFSYDVKMKEKGDIPEGYSVSREKKERFSLILESASTNQTSMYLCASTRPPNTEAFFGQGTRLTVV.

This clone appeared a few times. The chain combines TRBV30 with TRBJ1-5, with a weak D call TRBD1 (6 bases). The V gene's germline CDR1 is GTSNPN and CDR2 SVGIG (reference sequence). CDR3 length: 15 residues. V shed 4 bases and J shed 4 bases, with 17 bases lying between them. CDR3 loop: CAWTPNRAANQPQHF. CDR3 nucleotides: TGTGCCTGGACCCCAAACAGGGCGGCAAATCAGCCCCAGCATTTT.

This chain joins TRBV2 and TRBJ2-7; TRBD2 might be the D (7 bases). The germline V gene encodes CDR1 SNHLY and CDR2 FYNNEI. V lost 3 bases, J lost 3 bases, and 21 bases lay in between. The CDR3 runs 17 residues. The DNA of the CDR3 is TGTGCCAGCAGTGATTTCGTGGTGCGGGGGACATACTACGAGCAGTACTTC. As protein: CASSDFVVRGTYYEQYF.

The rearrangement joins TRBV19 to TRBJ1-4; unclear D gene. V was trimmed by 5 bases and J by 10 bases, leaving 17 bases between them. Germline loops: CDR1 LNHDA, CDR2 SQIVND (reference sequence). The CDR3 is made up of 14 amino acids. The CDR3, as DNA: TGTGCCAGTAGTCCTCAGTACGGTTCCGGAAAACTGTTTTTT. Residues: CASSPQYGSGKLFF.

This rearrangement joins TRBV19 to TRBJ1-5; the D gene is possibly TRBD1 (6 bases). Trimming cost V 1 base and J 1 base, with 11 bases left between them. The germline V gene encodes CDR1 LNHDA and CDR2 SQIVND (reference sequence). CDR3 length: 16 amino acids. CDR3 sequence reads: CASSIGGGWSNQPQHF. DNA of the CDR3: TGTGCCAGTAGTATAGGTGGGGGCTGGAGCAATCAGCCCCAGCATTTT.

The chain employs TRBV19 and TRBJ2-7; tentatively, D is TRBD1 (6 bases). The CDR3 is 14 amino acids. Trimming took off 3 bases at V and 2 bases at J, with 11 bases between the two ends. Germline lookup yields CDR1 LNHDA and CDR2 SQIVND (reference sequence). CDR3 sequence reads: CASSIAGATYEQYF. CDR3 nucleotides: TGTGCCAGTAGTATTGCAGGGGCCACCTACGAGCAGTACTTC.

The genes are TRBV14 and TRBJ1-1, with D possibly matching TRBD1 (6 bases). This CDR3 comprises 13 residues. V was shortened by 4 bases and J by 4 bases, with 10 bases between the two germline ends. Germline values: CDR1 SGHDN, CDR2 FVKESK. CDR3 DNA sequence: TGTGCCAGCAGCCTAGGGACAAGCACTGAAGCTTTCTTT. It is translated as CASSLGTSTEAFF.

This clone was detected only once. The rearrangement links TRBV7-9 to TRBJ1-5; D might be TRBD1 (6 bases). Germline CDR1 is SEHNR and CDR2 is FQNEAQ (reference sequence). CDR3 length: 16 amino acids. Trimming removed 1 base from V and 5 bases from J, with 15 bases in between. CDR3 protein: CASSLGKGEGDQPQHF. As DNA, the CDR3 is TGTGCCAGCAGCTTAGGAAAGGGGGAAGGAGATCAGCCCCAGCATTTT.

The chain recombines TRBV7-9 with TRBJ2-2; unclear D gene. CDR3 size: 12 residues. Trimming took 4 bases from V and 4 from J, leaving 4 bases between them. Looked up from germline, CDR1 is SEHNR and CDR2 is FQNEAQ (reference sequence). In DNA, the CDR3 is TGTGCCAGCAGCTCAGCCACCGGGGAGCTGTTTTTT. This codes for CASSSATGELFF.

The rearrangement links TRBV9 to TRBJ2-7; weak D call: TRBD2 (6 bases). V lost 0 bases, J lost 1 base, and 8 bases lay in between. This CDR3 is built from 14 residues. Germline CDR1 and CDR2: SGDLS and YYNGEE. The CDR3 is CASSVVGGSYEQYF. CDR3 coding DNA: TGTGCCAGCAGCGTAGTTGGGGGGTCCTACGAGCAGTACTTC.